The 5 T cell receptor beta chains given below trace back to one sample, sequenced in a study of tissue T cells after allogeneic stem cell transplantation. TCRdb keeps only in-frame clones here, not all; method: immunoSEQ multiplex PCR. The sample lists roughly 25,000 clones, 75% to 95% occurring once. The input for sequencing was blood, taken before transplantation. The origin of the receptors is a male donor at least 60 years old who later had graft-versus-host disease after an allogeneic stem cell transplant.

This clone was observed a few times. Here the CDR3 reads CAWSTGLVGQYF. CDR3 coding DNA: TGTGCCTGGAGCACTGGACTAGTCGGGCAGTACTTC. The gene calls are TRBV30 and TRBJ2-7; 7 bases are a match to TRBD2. J lost 9 bases, V lost 3 bases, and 8 bases had no gene match. The CDR3 consists of 12 residues. In germline, CDR1 is GTSNPN, CDR2 SVGIG (reference sequence).

This chain links TRBV6-1 with TRBJ1-3, with TRBD1 as a possible D gene (5 bases). The CDR3 spans 13 residues. Deletions cut 1 base from V and 6 bases from J, with 7 bases between. Germline-derived CDR1 and CDR2 are MNHNS and SASEGT. CDR3 sequence reads: CASSEVGANTIYF. CDR3 in DNA: TGTGCCAGCAGTGAAGTCGGGGCAAACACCATATATTTT.

The sample holds a few counts of this clone. This chain uses TRBV27 with TRBJ1-5; D uncertain. The V end was cut by 5 bases, the J end by 4 bases, with 12 bases between. This CDR3 is built from 14 residues. The V gene's germline CDR1 is MNHEY and CDR2 SMNVEV (reference sequence). CDR3 residues: CASSPWSPNQPQHF. The CDR3 bases are TGTGCCAGCAGTCCCTGGTCACCGAATCAGCCCCAGCATTTT.

The chain joins TRBV19 to TRBJ2-5; no clear D gene. V lost 0 bases to trimming and J lost 1 base, with 6 bases between them. This CDR3 region has 14 residues. Germline V lookup: CDR1 LNHDA, CDR2 SQIVND (reference sequence). The CDR3 spells CASSIDAAQETQYF. CDR3 DNA sequence: TGTGCCAGTAGTATAGATGCCGCCCAAGAGACCCAGTACTTC.

The rearrangement links TRBV3-1 (or the pseudogene TRBV3-2) to TRBJ1-2; no clear D gene. The CDR3 covers 15 residues. V dropped 1 base and J dropped 5 bases, with 14 bases sitting between them. Per the germline V gene, CDR1 is LGHDT and CDR2 is YNNKEL (reference sequence). The CDR3 DNA sequence: TGTGCCAGCAGCCAAGTTGTCCGGGTAGGATATGGCTACACCTTC. Protein sequence: CASSQVVRVGYGYTF.